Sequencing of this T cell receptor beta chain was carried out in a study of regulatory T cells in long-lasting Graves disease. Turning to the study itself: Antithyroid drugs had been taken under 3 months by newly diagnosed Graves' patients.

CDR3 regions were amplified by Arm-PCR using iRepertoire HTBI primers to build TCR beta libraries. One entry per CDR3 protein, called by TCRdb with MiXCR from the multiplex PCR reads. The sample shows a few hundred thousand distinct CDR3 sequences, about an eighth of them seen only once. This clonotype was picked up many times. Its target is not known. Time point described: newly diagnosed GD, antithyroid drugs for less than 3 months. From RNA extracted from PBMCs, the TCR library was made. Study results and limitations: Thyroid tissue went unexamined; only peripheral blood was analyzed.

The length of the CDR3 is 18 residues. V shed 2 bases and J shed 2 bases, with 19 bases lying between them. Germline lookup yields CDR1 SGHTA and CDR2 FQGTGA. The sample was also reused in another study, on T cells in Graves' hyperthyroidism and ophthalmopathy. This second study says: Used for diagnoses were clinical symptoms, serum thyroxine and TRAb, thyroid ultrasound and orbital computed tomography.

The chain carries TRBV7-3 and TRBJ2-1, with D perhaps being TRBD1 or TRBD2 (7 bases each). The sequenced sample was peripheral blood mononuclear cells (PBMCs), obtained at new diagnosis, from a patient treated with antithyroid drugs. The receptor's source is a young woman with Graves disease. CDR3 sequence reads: CASSLGVMGRGPYNEQFF. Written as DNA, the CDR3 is TGTGCCAGCAGCTTAGGTGTGATGGGGAGGGGGCCCTACAATGAGCAGTTCTTC.